This T cell receptor beta chain comes out of a study of T cell clones after liver transplantation. This clone appeared a few times. This CDR3 has 16 amino acids. Germline CDR1 and CDR2: LGHNA and YNFKEQ. Between the trimmed V and J ends, which lost 2 bases and 1 base, there was a span of 13 bases. Sequenced by immunoSEQ multiplex PCR; TCRdb stores in-frame clones only, minus some. The sample lists 85,000 to 130,000 clones; approximately 85% were seen once. Sample: CD4+ T cells from blood, taken before liver transplant. The V gene is TRBV4-2, the J gene TRBJ2-3, with D possibly TRBD2 on 6 matching bases. This clonotype was obtained from a human donor who received a liver transplant. Written as DNA, the CDR3 is TGTGCCAGCAGCCAAATGGGCGGGGCCGGCACAGATACGCAGTATTTT. As protein: CASSQMGGAGTDTQYF.